Shown below are 7 T cell receptor beta chains from a single sample sequenced in a study of OX40 agonist ivuxolimab in advanced cancers. Using immunoSEQ multiplex PCR, the repertoire was profiled, and TCRdb retains in-frame clones only, with some absent. The sample shows around 55,000 clones, 77% of them seen only once. The sequencing used CD4+ or CD8+ T cells sorted from blood, collected in a trial of the OX40 agonist ivuxolimab. These receptors came from an adult with an advanced solid tumor such as melanoma, head and neck, liver or kidney cancer.

There are a few counts of this clone. The CDR3 here is CASRTAGSSNTGELFF. Here the CDR3 DNA reads TGTGCCAGCAGGACTGCGGGCAGTTCGAACACCGGGGAGCTGTTTTTT. The chain carries TRBV11-2 and TRBJ2-2; D is possibly TRBD2 (5 bases). Germline V CDR1 and CDR2: SGHAT, FQNNGV. V dropped 6 bases and J dropped 0 bases, with 14 bases sitting between them. The CDR3 sequence is 16 residues long.

V usage is TRBV9 and J usage is TRBJ2-7; perhaps TRBD2 as D (6 bases). The CDR3 has 14 amino acids. The V end was cut by 0 bases, the J end by 3 bases, with 10 bases between. Germline CDR1 SGDLS, CDR2 YYNGEE. CDR3 residues: CASSVAGGVYEQYF. The CDR3 DNA reads as TGTGCCAGCAGCGTAGCTGGCGGGGTCTACGAGCAGTACTTC.

V is TRBV5-4 and J is TRBJ1-1; D remains ambiguous. Trimming removed 4 bases at V and 0 bases at J, with 10 bases between. This CDR3 region has 14 residues. Germline-derived CDR1 and CDR2 are SGHNT and YYREEE (reference sequence). CDR3 sequence reads: CASSVGRVNTEAFF. In DNA form, the CDR3 reads TGTGCCAGCAGCGTGGGGAGAGTGAACACTGAAGCTTTCTTT.

The chain carries TRBV7-8 and TRBJ1-2; TRBD1 matches at 7 bases. V lost 4 bases to trimming and J lost 3 bases; unmatched junction nucleotides: 5. Germline V gives CDR1 SGHVS, CDR2 FQNEAQ. CDR3 length equals 14 residues. Here the CDR3 DNA reads TGTGCCAGCAGCTCACCCAGGGGGTACTATGGCTACACCTTC. Translation: CASSSPRGYYGYTF.

This chain connects TRBV20-1 to TRBJ2-3; no reliable D call. V was trimmed by 3 bases and J by 6 bases, leaving 7 bases between them. Germline-derived CDR1 and CDR2 are DFQATT and SNEGSKA (reference sequence). The length of the CDR3 is 11 residues. CDR3 protein: CSARSRDTQYF. CDR3 coding DNA: TGCAGTGCTAGGTCAAGGGATACGCAGTATTTT.

This clone was recorded once. The genes are TRBV6-1 and TRBJ1-1, with a possible D match to TRBD1 (6 bases). The CDR3 contains 13 residues. V shed 6 bases and J shed 1 base, with 9 bases lying between them. Germline CDR1 MNHNS, CDR2 SASEGT. The CDR3 protein is CASRKTGNTEAFF. CDR3 sequence (DNA): TGTGCCAGCAGGAAGACAGGGAACACTGAAGCTTTCTTT.

This clone was observed once. J is TRBJ2-5 and V is TRBV27; D unresolved. Trimming left V 4 bases short and J 4 bases short, with 13 bases between. The CDR3 has 14 residues. Germline CDR1 and CDR2: MNHEY and SMNVEV (reference sequence). CDR3 coding DNA: TGTGCCAGCAGTTCGAGCACGGTAGCAGAGACCCAGTACTTC. Amino acids: CASSSSTVAETQYF.